One and the same sample provided the 29 T cell receptor beta chains below, sequenced in a study of molecular identifiers for immune sequencing clone quantification. One entry per CDR3 protein, called by TCRdb with MiXCR from the PCR reads. The table has about 640,000 distinct CDR3 sequences, just under 20% seen once. Sequenced: naive CD8+ T cells from blood, with Jurkat cell RNA spiked in. The subset is: FACS-sorted CD8+CD4-CCR7+CD45RA+ naive T cells. The receptors were gathered from a human donor in good health. Some libraries in this study had Jurkat cell RNA spiked in.

The V gene is TRBV20-1, the J gene TRBJ1-6; the D is unclear. V lost 1 base and J lost 14, with 15 bases in between. The V gene's germline CDR1 is DFQATT and CDR2 SNEGSKA (reference sequence). The CDR3 spans 13 residues. The CDR3 here is CSARGEDCLSLHF. The CDR3 bases are TGCAGTGCTAGAGGGGAGGACTGCCTATCCCTCCACTTT.

The chain has TRBV27 and TRBJ1-1, with D uncertain. This CDR3 spans 12 amino acids. CDR1 and CDR2 (germline): MNHEY, SMNVEV (reference sequence). V was pared by 3 bases and J by 7 bases, with 9 bases between. The CDR3: CASSFLGFEAFF. The CDR3 DNA sequence: TGTGCCAGCAGTTTTTTGGGGTTTGAAGCTTTCTTT.

In the case of this clonotype: Compared with germline, one end of the junction differs, possibly owing to a read error. The chain is built from TRBV5-1 and TRBJ2-3; 8 bases align to TRBD2. The germline V gene encodes CDR1 SGHRS and CDR2 YFSETQ. This CDR3 contains 16 residues. The CDR3 protein is CASSLYGGGTTDTRYF. The CDR3 DNA reads as TGCGCCAGCAGCTTGTACGGGGGGGGCACCACAGATACGCGGTATTTT.

This clonotype was counted many times. V and J are TRBV4-3 and TRBJ2-7, with D possibly being TRBD1 (6 bases). Trimming shortened V by 0 bases and J by 2 bases, and 17 bases separated the two germline ends. The CDR3 covers 17 residues. Germline assignment: CDR1 LGHNA and CDR2 YSLEER. CDR3 sequence: CASSQDTQGHSAYEQYF. The CDR3 nucleotides read TGCGCCAGCAGCCAAGACACCCAGGGACACTCCGCCTACGAGCAGTACTTC.

The V gene is TRBV10-2, the J gene TRBJ2-3; possibly TRBD1 for D (6 bases). This CDR3 is 17 amino acids long. Trimming left V 3 bases short and J 4 bases short, with 20 bases between. Germline CDR1 reads WSHSY; CDR2 reads SAAADI. CDR3 DNA: TGCGCCAGCAGTGACAGAGACAGGTTAGGGGACGCAGATACGCAGTATTTT. As protein: CASSDRDRLGDADTQYF.

The chain recombines TRBV7-9 with TRBJ2-3, with 8 bases matching TRBD1. Germline assignment: CDR1 SEHNR and CDR2 FQNEAQ (reference sequence). The CDR3 is made up of 14 amino acids. Trimming cost V 5 bases and J 3 bases; bases outside gene matches: 4. CDR3 residues: CASSVGTGTDTQYF. The CDR3 DNA sequence: TGTGCCAGCAGCGTCGGGACAGGAACAGATACGCAGTATTTT.

About this clonotype: The conserved closing phenylalanine or tryptophan is absent in this CDR3, likely reflecting a read error. The chain carries TRBV9 and TRBJ2-7; D is uncertain. The CDR3 length is 14 residues. CDR1 and CDR2 (germline): SGDLS, YYNGEE. The ends were cut back, 0 bases at V and 5 bases at J, with 12 bases in the middle. CDR3: CASSVVPEGHEQYL. The CDR3 DNA is TGTGCCAGCAGCGTAGTTCCCGAAGGCCACGAGCAGTACCTC.

This clonotype was found many times. The V gene is TRBV20-1, the J gene TRBJ2-3, with 11 bases fitting TRBD2. Germline V gene lookup returns CDR1 DFQATT and CDR2 SNEGSKA (reference sequence). The CDR3 is 14 amino acids. V shed 5 bases, J shed 8 bases, and the junction held 9 bases outside the gene matches. CDR3 loop: CSAPGLAGSVTQYF. CDR3 coding DNA: TGCAGTGCTCCCGGACTAGCGGGCTCCGTTACGCAGTATTTT.

This clonotype was detected many times. The chain employs TRBV27 and TRBJ2-3; no clear D gene. The CDR3 runs to 18 residues. V gave up 0 bases and J gave up 4 bases, with 20 bases separating them. Germline V gene data show CDR1 as MNHEY and CDR2 as SMNVEV (reference sequence). The CDR3 DNA is TGTGCCAGCAGTTTATCCCCCCCGGTTATAGGCGTGCCAGATACGCAGTATTTT. Amino acids: CASSLSPPVIGVPDTQYF.

This clonotype was counted many times. V usage is TRBV7-9 and J usage is TRBJ2-3, with 8 bases identical to TRBD2. This CDR3 region has 16 residues. Germline-derived CDR1 and CDR2 are SEHNR and FQNEAQ (reference sequence). The J segment lost 4 bases and the V segment lost 5 bases, leaving 11 bases of the junction unmatched. This chain's CDR3 is CASSPSRTSIADTQYF. CDR3 nucleotides: TGTGCCAGCAGCCCCTCTAGGACTAGCATCGCAGATACGCAGTATTTT.

In this sample, this clonotype turned up a few times. The chain recombines TRBV12-3 or TRBV12-4 with TRBJ2-5, with D possibly matching TRBD2 (6 bases). The length of the CDR3 is 21 residues. The V and J ends lost 4 bases and 0 bases respectively, with 30 bases between them. The DNA of the CDR3 is TGTGCCAGCAGTTCCAATCCCGCGGGGTTCCGCGAAACTTCGTACCAAGAGACCCAGTACTTC. It encodes CASSSNPAGFRETSYQETQYF.

This clonotype was seen a handful of times. The genes are TRBV19 and TRBJ1-3; D is ambiguous. Germline V gene lookup returns CDR1 LNHDA and CDR2 SQIVND (reference sequence). V was clipped by 4 bases and J by 8 bases, with 6 bases between them. The CDR3 has 11 amino acids. The CDR3 DNA follows: TGTGCCAGTAGTACCTTCGACACCATATATTTT. Translation gives CASSTFDTIYF.

The chain uses TRBV3-1 and TRBJ2-5, with D possibly being TRBD1 (6 bases). V lost 10 bases and J lost 0, with 12 bases in between. The CDR3 extends over 13 amino acids. Germline V gene lookup returns CDR1 LGHDT and CDR2 YNNKEL (reference sequence). CDR3 sequence (DNA): TGTGCCACCGAAGAGGGGGACCAAGAGACCCAGTACTTC. This translates into CATEEGDQETQYF.

This chain links TRBV29-1 with TRBJ2-1, with 13 bases aligning to TRBD2. V gave up 8 bases and J gave up 5 bases; unmatched junction bases: 9. Germline V gene sequence: CDR1 SQVTM, CDR2 ANQGSEA. The CDR3 extends over 15 amino acids. Written as DNA, the CDR3 is TGCAGCCAATCGACGGGACTAGCGGGAAACAATGAGCAGTTCTTC. Protein: CSQSTGLAGNNEQFF.

This clonotype has a count of ten or more. The chain couples TRBV7-9 to TRBJ2-7; TRBD2 matches at 9 bases. V lost 7 bases to trimming and J lost 4 bases; unmatched junction nucleotides: 11. Germline assignment: CDR1 SEHNR and CDR2 FQNEAQ (reference sequence). This CDR3 spans 15 amino acids. Here the CDR3 reads CASTPGGGGLYEQYF. CDR3 coding DNA: TGTGCCAGCACCCCGGGCGGGGGGGGATTGTACGAGCAGTACTTC. The full variable domain, rest sourced from reference TRBV7-9 and TRBJ2-7, is DTGVSQNPRHKITKRGQNVTFRCDPISEHNRLYWYRQTLGQGPEFLTYFQNEAQLEKSRLLSDRFSAERPKGSFSTLEIQRTEQGDSAMYLCASTPGGGGLYEQYFGPGTRLTVT.

This clonotype was picked up one time. The chain joins TRBV5-6 to TRBJ2-5, with D unresolved. The ends were cut back, 5 bases at V and 4 bases at J, with 24 bases in the middle. The CDR3 loop spans 17 amino acids. From germline, CDR1 is SGHDT and CDR2 YYEEEE. The CDR3 DNA reads TGTGCCAGCAGGTTCGGCGGCGTGGGGTCGGGCAGAGAGACCCAGTACTTC. Its protein product is CASRFGGVGSGRETQYF.

This chain joins TRBV27 and TRBJ2-5; perhaps TRBD1 as D (7 bases). From germline, CDR1 is MNHEY and CDR2 SMNVEV (reference sequence). The CDR3 extends over 15 amino acids. Trimming shortened V by 6 bases and J by 2 bases, and 16 bases separated the two germline ends. CDR3 region: CASSPWAGGQETQYF. DNA of the CDR3: TGTGCCAGCAGCCCGTGGGCAGGGGGGCAAGAGACCCAGTACTTC.

The chain is built from TRBV12-3 or TRBV12-4 and TRBJ2-7, with a possible D match to TRBD1 (5 bases). This CDR3 is built from 15 residues. V was trimmed by 4 bases and J by 0 bases, leaving 13 bases between them. CDR3 in amino acids: CASSSAGLNSYEQYF. The CDR3 coding sequence is TGTGCCAGCAGTTCCGCAGGGTTAAACTCCTACGAGCAGTACTTC.

Turning to this clonotype: A read error is possible here, since a much larger clone lies one base away. The chain uses TRBV28 and TRBJ2-1, with D uncertain. The CDR3 is 15 amino acids. Germline values: CDR1 MDHEN, CDR2 SYDVKM. In DNA form, the CDR3 reads TGTGCCAGCAGTTTTACTCCCAGCTCCTACAATGAGCAGCTCTTC. Amino acids: CASSFTPSSYNEQLF.

This clonotype has at least ten counts. The rearrangement uses TRBV6-1 and TRBJ2-7; D perhaps matches TRBD1 (6 bases). CDR3 size: 13 residues. Trimming took off 8 bases at V and 3 bases at J, with 14 bases between the two ends. Germline V gene sequence: CDR1 MNHNS, CDR2 SASEGT. The CDR3 sequence: CASHPTGYYEQYF. The CDR3 DNA reads as TGTGCCAGCCACCCGACAGGCTACTACGAGCAGTACTTC.

The chain employs TRBV20-1 and TRBJ1-2; no reliable D call. Germline V gene sequence: CDR1 DFQATT, CDR2 SNEGSKA (reference sequence). CDR3 size: 14 residues. V was trimmed by 2 bases and J by 3 bases, leaving 13 bases between them. The CDR3 region has the DNA TGCAGTGCTAGACTCGGACTGCTCGACTATGGCTACACCTTC. Amino acid sequence: CSARLGLLDYGYTF.

This clonotype was found many times. J is TRBJ1-5 and V is TRBV2; D not certain. Trimming pared 3 bases from V and 6 bases from J, leaving 12 bases between. The CDR3 runs 14 residues. Germline CDR1 SNHLY, CDR2 FYNNEI. The CDR3 loop reads CASSDARGLQPQHF. DNA for the CDR3: TGTGCCAGCAGTGACGCGAGAGGTCTTCAGCCCCAGCATTTT.

This clonotype has at least ten counts. The V gene is TRBV28, the J gene TRBJ2-7; a weak D match, TRBD1 (6 bases). The CDR3 sequence is 13 residues long. Trimming left V 5 bases short and J 3 bases short, with 11 bases between. Per the germline V gene, CDR1 is MDHEN and CDR2 is SYDVKM. The CDR3 coding sequence is TGTGCCAGCAGTCCGGACAGCGACTACGAGCAGTACTTC. Residues: CASSPDSDYEQYF.

This clonotype appeared many times. The rearrangement joins TRBV30 to TRBJ1-1; D perhaps matches TRBD1 (6 bases). V was cut by 2 bases and J by 4 bases, with 17 bases left in between. Germline CDR1 GTSNPN, CDR2 SVGIG (reference sequence). The CDR3 is 15 residues long. CDR3 nucleotide sequence: TGTGCCTGGAGTAGGGGGAGGGCTTCGGGCACTGAAGCTTTCTTT. Its translation: CAWSRGRASGTEAFF.

In regard to this clonotype: Compared with germline, one end of the junction differs, possibly owing to a read error. The CDR3: CASSLTFGGRGSGDADTQYF. DNA for the CDR3: TGTGCTAGCAGCTTAACGTTCGGGGGGCGCGGGTCGGGAGACGCAGATACGCAGTATTTT. This chain uses TRBV7-7 with TRBJ2-3, with a weak D call TRBD2 (7 bases). The CDR3 runs to 20 residues. The germline gives CDR1 SSHAT, CDR2 FNYEAQ (reference sequence).

This clonotype was counted a few times. Just one base apart from a much larger clone, this may be a read error. The J gene is TRBJ2-3, the V gene TRBV12-3 or TRBV12-4, with D hard to call. CDR3 length: 12 residues. The CDR3 region is CASSPTSLQPHF. CDR3 coding DNA: TGTGCCAGCAGCCCGACCTCCTTACAACCGCATTTT.

Concerning this clonotype itself: A single base separates this from a much larger clone, so it may be a read error. The chain carries TRBV7-9 and TRBJ2-1; 7 bases are shared with TRBD1. Per the germline V gene, CDR1 is SEHNR and CDR2 is FQNEAQ (reference sequence). V dropped 4 bases and J dropped 4; count of bases not matched to a gene: 10. The CDR3 has 16 amino acids. This CDR3 reads CASSSLAGTDYNEQFF. The CDR3 DNA sequence: TGTGCCAGCAGCTCATTGGCCGGGACAGATTACAATGAGCAGTTCTTC.

Notes on this clonotype: A much larger clone lies a single base off, so this may be a read error. For the CDR3, the DNA is TGCAGCGTTGCTTCCGACACCGGGGAGCCGTTTTTT. This codes for CSVASDTGEPFF. The V gene is TRBV29-1, the J gene TRBJ2-2, with a possible D match to TRBD2 (5 bases). The CDR3 runs to 12 residues. Germline V gene data show CDR1 as SQVTM and CDR2 as ANQGSEA.

Note on this clonotype: This may be a read error, as it is one base from a much larger clone. The rearrangement links TRBV28 to TRBJ2-7; D perhaps matches TRBD2 (5 bases). CDR3 length equals 15 residues. Trimming pared 6 bases from V and 6 bases from J, leaving 21 bases between. Germline loops: CDR1 MDHEN, CDR2 SYDVKM. The CDR3 sequence: CASRAGPSSYCEQYF. For the CDR3, the DNA is TGTGCCAGCAGGGCTGGGCCTAGCTCGTACTGCGAGCAGTACTTC.